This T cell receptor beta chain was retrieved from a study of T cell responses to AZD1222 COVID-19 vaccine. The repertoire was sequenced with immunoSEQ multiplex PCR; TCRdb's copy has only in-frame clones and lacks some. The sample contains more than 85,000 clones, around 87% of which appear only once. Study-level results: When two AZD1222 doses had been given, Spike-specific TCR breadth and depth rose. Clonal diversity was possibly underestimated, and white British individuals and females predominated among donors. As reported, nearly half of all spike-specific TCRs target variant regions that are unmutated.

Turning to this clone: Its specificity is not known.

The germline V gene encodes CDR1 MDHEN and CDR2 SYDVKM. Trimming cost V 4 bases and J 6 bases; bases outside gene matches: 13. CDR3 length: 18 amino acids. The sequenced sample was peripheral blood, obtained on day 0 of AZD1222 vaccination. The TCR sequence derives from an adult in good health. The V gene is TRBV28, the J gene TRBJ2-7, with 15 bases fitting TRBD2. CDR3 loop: CASSSGTSGRLGTTEQYF. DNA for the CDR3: TGTGCCAGCAGTTCCGGGACTAGCGGGAGGTTGGGAACTACCGAGCAGTACTTC.